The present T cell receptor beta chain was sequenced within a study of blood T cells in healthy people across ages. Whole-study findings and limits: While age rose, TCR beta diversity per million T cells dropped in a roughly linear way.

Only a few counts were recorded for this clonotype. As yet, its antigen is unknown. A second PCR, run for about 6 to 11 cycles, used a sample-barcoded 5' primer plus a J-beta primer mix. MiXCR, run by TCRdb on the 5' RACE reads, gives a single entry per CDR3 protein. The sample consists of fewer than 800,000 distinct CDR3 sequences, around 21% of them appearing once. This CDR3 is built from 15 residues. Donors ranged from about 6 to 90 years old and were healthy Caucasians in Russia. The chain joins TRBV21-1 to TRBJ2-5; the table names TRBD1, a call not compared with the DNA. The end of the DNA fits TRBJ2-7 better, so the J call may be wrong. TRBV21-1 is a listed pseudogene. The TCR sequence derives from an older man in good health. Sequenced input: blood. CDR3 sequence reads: CASSKVRSPTYEQYF. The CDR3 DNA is TGTGCCAGCAGCAAAGTCCGCTCCCCCACCTACGAGCAGTACTTC.